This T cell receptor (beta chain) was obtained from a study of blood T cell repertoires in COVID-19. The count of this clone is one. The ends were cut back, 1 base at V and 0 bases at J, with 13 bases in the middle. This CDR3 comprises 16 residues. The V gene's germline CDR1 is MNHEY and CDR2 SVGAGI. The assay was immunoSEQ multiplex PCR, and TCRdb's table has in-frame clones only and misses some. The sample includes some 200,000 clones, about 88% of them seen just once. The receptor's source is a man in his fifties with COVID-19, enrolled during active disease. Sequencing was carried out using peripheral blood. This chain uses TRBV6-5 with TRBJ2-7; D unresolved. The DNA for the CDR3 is TGTGCCAGCAGTTACTTCGCGGATCCCCGCTCCTACGAGCAGTACTTC. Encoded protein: CASSYFADPRSYEQYF.